These 20 T cell receptor beta chains came from one sample sequenced in a study of blood T cell repertoires in COVID-19. Produced via immunoSEQ multiplex PCR; TCRdb's table is partial and in-frame only. The profile shows 150,000 or so clones, about 80% of them singletons. The sequenced sample was peripheral blood. All receptors come from a man in his sixties with acute or convalescent COVID-19.

The chain links TRBV2 to TRBJ2-1; possibly TRBD2 for D (6 bases). Germline V gives CDR1 SNHLY, CDR2 FYNNEI. Deletions cut 5 bases from V and 6 bases from J, with 11 bases between. CDR3 size: 13 residues. CDR3 in amino acids: CASSLVGGNEQFF. The DNA for the CDR3 is TGTGCCAGCAGTCTCGTGGGGGGCAATGAGCAGTTCTTC.

The chain couples TRBV18 to TRBJ1-1; D is possibly TRBD1 (6 bases). Trimming cost V 2 bases and J 1 base, with 11 bases left between them. The CDR3 runs to 15 residues. The germline V gene has CDR1 KGHSH and CDR2 LQKENI. CDR3 bases: TGTGCCAGCTCACCAGGCGTCAGGGGGAACACTGAAGCTTTCTTT. Encoded protein: CASSPGVRGNTEAFF.

V is TRBV5-5 and J is TRBJ2-1, with TRBD2 matching 8 bases. Germline-derived CDR1 and CDR2 are SGHKS and YYEKEE (reference sequence). V gave up 0 bases and J gave up 7 bases; unmatched junction bases: 9. The CDR3 spans 16 residues. The CDR3 protein is CASSLVGLAGSNEQFF. DNA for the CDR3: TGTGCCAGCAGCTTGGTCGGCCTAGCGGGCTCAAATGAGCAGTTCTTC.

This clone has just one count. This chain joins TRBV28 and TRBJ2-1; D perhaps matches TRBD1 (6 bases). CDR3 length equals 14 residues. V was shortened by 5 bases and J by 5 bases, with 13 bases between the two germline ends. Germline-derived CDR1 and CDR2 are MDHEN and SYDVKM. The DNA for the CDR3 is TGTGCCAGCAGTGTGAGGCAGGGGCACAATGAGCAGTTCTTC. Translated: CASSVRQGHNEQFF.

This clone occurred once. This chain uses TRBV19 with TRBJ2-7, with 7 bases identical to TRBD2. The CDR3 contains 15 residues. J lost 3 bases, V lost 3 bases, and 8 bases had no gene match. CDR1 is LNHDA, CDR2 SQIVND, per germline (reference sequence). The CDR3 region is CASSISLAVLYEQYF. DNA of the CDR3: TGTGCCAGTAGTATTAGCCTAGCGGTTCTCTACGAGCAGTACTTC.

This clone was counted only a few times. This chain links TRBV4-1 with TRBJ1-5; D gene uncertain. This CDR3 region has 16 residues. The germline V and J ends were trimmed by 0 bases and 4 bases, with 13 bases remaining between them. The germline CDR1 and CDR2 sequences are MGHRA and YSYEKL. Here the CDR3 reads CASSQEWRRPNQPQHF. CDR3 in DNA: TGCGCCAGCAGCCAAGAGTGGCGGCGGCCAAATCAGCCCCAGCATTTT.

V is TRBV3-1 (or the pseudogene TRBV3-2) and J is TRBJ2-3; D gene uncertain. CDR3 length: 12 amino acids. CDR1 and CDR2 (germline): LGHDT, YNNKEL (reference sequence). Trimming removed 2 bases from V and 7 bases from J, with 7 bases in between. CDR3 DNA sequence: TGTGCCAGCAGCCAATATCCTCATACGCAGTATTTT. It yields the protein CASSQYPHTQYF.

The chain links TRBV6-2 or TRBV6-3 to TRBJ2-5, with 7 bases fitting TRBD2. V shed 6 bases and J 5 bases; nucleotides not matched to a gene: 9. Germline V gene sequence: CDR1 MNHEY, CDR2 SVGEGT. This CDR3 has 14 residues. The CDR3 DNA reads as TGTGCCAGCAGCAAACGGGTGGGGGGGGAGACCCAGTACTTC. Residues: CASSKRVGGETQYF.

The CDR3 here is CASSPGFRSGNTIYF. The CDR3, as DNA: TGTGCCAGCAGCCCCGGGTTCCGCTCTGGAAACACCATATATTTT. The V call is TRBV9, the J call TRBJ1-3; D gene unclear. Trimming removed 4 bases at V and 0 bases at J, with 11 bases between. The germline V gene encodes CDR1 SGDLS and CDR2 YYNGEE. CDR3 length equals 15 residues.

The J gene is TRBJ1-1, the V gene TRBV28; possibly TRBD1 for D (5 bases). This CDR3 is 12 amino acids long. Trimming shortened V by 5 bases and J by 7 bases, and 11 bases separated the two germline ends. Germline V lookup: CDR1 MDHEN, CDR2 SYDVKM. The CDR3 region is CASSLQGGEAFF. The CDR3 nucleotides are TGTGCCAGCAGTCTTCAGGGAGGTGAAGCTTTCTTT.

As concerns this clone: The sample holds other DNA sequences that translate to the same CDR3. CDR3 residues: CASRRDSSYEQYF. For the CDR3, the DNA is TGTGCCAGCAGAAGGGACAGCTCCTACGAGCAGTACTTC. V gene TRBV18 combines with J gene TRBJ2-7; 7 nucleotides align to TRBD1. Germline assignment: CDR1 KGHSH and CDR2 LQKENI. The CDR3 sequence is 13 residues long. V dropped 8 bases and J dropped 0; count of bases not matched to a gene: 4.

The rearrangement joins TRBV7-8 to TRBJ2-1; 15 bases match TRBD2. CDR3 length: 19 amino acids. The V segment lost 0 bases and the J segment 7 bases; nucleotides outside the gene matches: 10. Germline CDR1 SGHVS, CDR2 FQNEAQ. The CDR3 nucleotides read TGTGCCAGCAGCTTAGCGCCCAGGACTAGCGGGGGGGCCCTTAATGAGCAGTTCTTC. This codes for CASSLAPRTSGGALNEQFF.

The sample holds a few counts of this clone. This chain links TRBV6-1 with TRBJ1-1; no clear D. The CDR3 totals 13 residues. Germline CDR1 is MNHNS and CDR2 is SASEGT. Trimming removed 1 base at V and 4 bases at J, with 7 bases between. The CDR3 loop reads CASSEGRGTEAFF. CDR3 in DNA: TGTGCCAGCAGTGAAGGGCGGGGCACTGAAGCTTTCTTT.

This chain uses TRBV3-1 (or the pseudogene TRBV3-2) with TRBJ2-1, with 14 positions matching TRBD2. The V gene's germline CDR1 is LGHDT and CDR2 YNNKEL (reference sequence). V shed 6 bases and J 3 bases; nucleotides not matched to a gene: 4. CDR3 length equals 16 residues. This CDR3 is CASSSTSGGVYNEQFF. The CDR3 coding sequence is TGTGCCAGCAGTTCGACTAGCGGGGGGGTCTACAATGAGCAGTTCTTC.

The gene calls are TRBV28 and TRBJ2-1; 9 nucleotides align to TRBD2. The CDR3 spans 17 residues. CDR1 is MDHEN and CDR2 is SYDVKM in the germline V gene. Germline trimming cut 7 bases from V and 3 bases from J; bases unmatched to any gene: 13. CDR3 DNA sequence: TGTGCCAGCATGGGGGGATCTAGCGGGATCTTCTACAATGAGCAGTTCTTC. Translation: CASMGGSSGIFYNEQFF.

This clone has a single count. The chain links TRBV4-1 to TRBJ2-3; TRBD1 agrees at 9 bases. CDR3 length: 16 amino acids. With 4 bases clipped from V and 2 bases from J, the junction kept 7 bases outside the gene matches. CDR1 is MGHRA and CDR2 is YSYEKL in the germline V gene. The CDR3 region has the DNA TGCGCCAGCAGCCCAGCGGGACAGGGATTCACAGATACGCAGTATTTT. Its protein is CASSPAGQGFTDTQYF.

The chain links TRBV3-1 (or the pseudogene TRBV3-2) to TRBJ2-1, with a tentative D call TRBD1 (6 bases). CDR1 is LGHDT, CDR2 YNNKEL, per germline (reference sequence). The CDR3 contains 12 residues. Trimming removed 5 bases from V and 6 bases from J, with 8 bases in between. CDR3 nucleotides: TGTGCCAGCAGCAGGGGGAGCAATGAGCAGTTCTTC. Translating gives CASSRGSNEQFF.

The rearrangement uses TRBV13 and TRBJ2-7; 14 positions agree with TRBD2. V dropped 5 bases and J dropped 4; count of bases not matched to a gene: 10. The germline CDR1 and CDR2 sequences are PRHDT and FYEKMQ (reference sequence). This CDR3 region has 17 residues. The CDR3 coding sequence is TGTGCCAGCAGCCTTGGGACTAGCGGGAGTTGGGTTTACGAGCAGTACTTC. Its translation is CASSLGTSGSWVYEQYF. Drawing the rest from reference TRBV13 and TRBJ2-7, the complete variable domain is AAGVIQSPRHLIKEKRETATLKCYPIPRHDTVYWYQQGPGQDPQFLISFYEKMQSDKGSIPDRFSAQQFSDYHSELNMSSLELGDSALYFCASSLGTSGSWVYEQYFGPGTRLTVT.

V gene TRBV6-6 combines with J gene TRBJ1-6; 9 bases fit TRBD1. V lost 5 bases and J lost 8; bases outside the gene matches: 13. The CDR3 totals 17 residues. CDR1 is MNHNY, CDR2 SVGAGI, per germline (reference sequence). The CDR3 here is CASSPQPGQGLHSPLHF. The CDR3 coding sequence is TGTGCCAGCAGTCCCCAACCGGGACAGGGTCTACATTCACCCCTCCACTTT.

This clone came up once. J is TRBJ2-3 and V is TRBV2; 7 nucleotides line up with TRBD1. The trim removed 4 bases at V and 4 bases at J, leaving 2 bases unmatched. This CDR3 has 13 amino acids. Germline V gene data show CDR1 as SNHLY and CDR2 as FYNNEI. This CDR3 reads CASSATGSDTQYF. DNA of the CDR3: TGTGCCAGCAGTGCGACAGGGTCAGATACGCAGTATTTT.